What follows are 7 T cell receptor beta chains derived from one specimen sequenced in a study of blood T cell repertoires in COVID-19. Libraries were prepared by immunoSEQ multiplex PCR; TCRdb keeps only in-frame clonotypes and omits some of them. The table shows 240,000 or so clones, with roughly 80% occurring only once. Sequencing was performed on peripheral blood. These receptors came from a woman under 30 with acute or convalescent COVID-19.

This clone was seen a single time. The chain couples TRBV5-1 to TRBJ2-2; 7 bases match TRBD2. This CDR3 region has 15 residues. Trimming cost V 2 bases and J 4 bases; bases outside gene matches: 5. The germline gives CDR1 SGHRS, CDR2 YFSETQ. CDR3 sequence (DNA): TGCGCCAGCAGCTTTGGACTAGTGAGCACCGGGGAGCTGTTTTTT. This encodes CASSFGLVSTGELFF.

The chain carries TRBV11-2 and TRBJ2-7; the match to TRBD2 covers 12 bases. V trimming: 8 bases; J trimming: 4 bases; junction bases outside the gene matches: 6. CDR1 SGHAT and CDR2 FQNNGV come from the germline V gene. This CDR3 region has 14 residues. CDR3 DNA: TGTGCCAGCCTAAGACTAGCGGGAGCATACGAGCAGTACTTC. It translates to CASLRLAGAYEQYF. The entire variable domain, with the rest obtained from reference TRBV11-2 and TRBJ2-7, is as follows: EAGVAQSPRYKIIEKRQSVAFWCNPISGHATLYWYQQILGQGPKLLIQFQNNGVVDDSQLPKDRFSAERLKGVDSTLKIQPAKLEDSAVYLCASLRLAGAYEQYFGPGTRLTVT.

The V call is TRBV24-1, the J call TRBJ2-7; TRBD1 matches 8 bases. Unmatched junction bases numbered 11, after V lost 4 bases and J lost 7 bases. Germline V CDR1 and CDR2: KGHDR, SFDVKD. The CDR3 has 15 amino acids. CDR3 region: CATSDPGQGTREQYF. Here the CDR3 DNA reads TGTGCCACCAGTGACCCCGGACAGGGTACACGAGAGCAGTACTTC.

The chain combines TRBV5-8 with TRBJ1-1, with 8 bases matching TRBD1. The junction had 9 bases not matched to a gene; V was cut back by 4 bases and J by 10 bases. Germline CDR1 SGHTS, CDR2 YDEGEE. The CDR3 has 13 amino acids. The CDR3 region is CASSGDRGRGAFF. For the CDR3, the DNA is TGTGCCAGCAGCGGAGACAGGGGACGGGGAGCTTTCTTT.

The chain uses TRBV5-5 and TRBJ1-6; D perhaps matches TRBD1 (5 bases). Germline CDR1 is SGHKS and CDR2 is YYEKEE (reference sequence). CDR3 length equals 15 residues. Trimming removed 0 bases from V and 2 bases from J, with 6 bases in between. The CDR3 sequence is CASSLEGTYNSPLHF. The CDR3 DNA is TGTGCCAGCAGCTTGGAGGGGACCTATAATTCACCCCTCCACTTT.

This sequence joins TRBV5-1 and TRBJ2-3; the match to TRBD1 covers 7 bases. Germline V gives CDR1 SGHRS, CDR2 YFSETQ. V shed 2 bases, J shed 1 base, and the junction held 4 bases outside the gene matches. The CDR3 loop spans 15 amino acids. DNA for the CDR3: TGCGCCAGCAGCTTTTTAGGACAGGGCACAGATACGCAGTATTTT. This encodes CASSFLGQGTDTQYF.

The chain joins TRBV6-1 to TRBJ2-1; 12 bases fit TRBD2. The V and J ends lost 3 bases and 1 base, in that order; junction bases with no gene match: 7. Germline CDR1 reads MNHNS; CDR2 reads SASEGT. The CDR3 is 18 amino acids. For the CDR3, the DNA is TGTGCCAGCAGTGACTGGACGACTAGCGGGAGTTCCTACAATGAGCAGTTCTTC. Translating it yields CASSDWTTSGSSYNEQFF.